This record concerns one TCR beta chain sequence. The TRBV12-4/TRBJ1-2 clonotypes were amplified using barcode primers with ligated adaptors. TCRdb independently ran MiXCR on the multiplex PCR reads; one entry per CDR3 protein. This sample has over a thousand distinct CDR3 sequences, with 6.5% to 7% found just once. This CDR3 is built from 12 residues. V dropped 2 bases and J dropped 2 bases, with 3 bases sitting between them. The V and J genes are TRBV12-3 or TRBV12-4 and TRBJ1-2, with D unresolved. The source material was memory CD4+ T cells sorted from blood. The subset: memory CD4+ T cells, CD4+CD45RO+CD25-. The clonotype comes from a female donor with breast cancer. The CDR3 nucleotides read TGTGCCAGCAGTTTAAGCAACTATGGCTACACCTTC. Residues: CASSLSNYGYTF.